The 24 T cell receptor beta chains in this list originate from one sample, sequenced in a study of T-cell memory formation after mild COVID-19. TCRdb reanalysed the 5' RACE reads using MiXCR and keeps one entry per CDR3 protein. This table holds tens of thousands of distinct CDR3 sequences, less than 15% found once. Sequencing used PBMCs or a T cell subset sorted from them (not recorded which). These receptors came from a man aged 18 to 35 who had mild COVID-19 (a few samples of this study predate the infection). Cell type and time point are not known.

This clonotype was detected ten times or more. V is TRBV29-1 and J is TRBJ2-7, with D possibly being TRBD1 or TRBD2 (5 bases each). Trimming removed 4 bases from V and 3 bases from J, with 13 bases in between. The germline V gene has CDR1 SQVTM and CDR2 ANQGSEA. The CDR3 runs to 13 residues. The CDR3 sequence: CSVVLPGLYEQYV. CDR3 sequence (DNA): TGCAGCGTTGTTCTCCCGGGGCTCTACGAGCAGTACGTC.

This clonotype turned up a few times. The chain links TRBV5-1 to TRBJ1-2; 7 bases fit TRBD1. The germline CDR1 and CDR2 sequences are SGHRS and YFSETQ. The CDR3 extends over 13 amino acids. Trimming cost V 0 bases and J 8 bases; bases outside gene matches: 4. CDR3 region: CASSLAQGEGYTF. The CDR3 coding sequence is TGCGCCAGCAGCTTGGCCCAGGGGGAAGGCTACACCTTC.

This clonotype was seen a handful of times. The rearrangement links TRBV11-2 to TRBJ1-6; 9 bases match TRBD1. CDR3 length: 15 amino acids. V lost 1 base and J lost 8; bases outside the gene matches: 3. CDR1 is SGHAT, CDR2 FQNNGV, per germline. Written as DNA, the CDR3 is TGTGCCAGCAGCTTAGCGGGACAGGGATATTCACCCCTCCACTTT. Residues: CASSLAGQGYSPLHF.

The V call is TRBV12-3 or TRBV12-4, the J call TRBJ2-5; D remains ambiguous. The CDR3 length is 13 residues. V lost 6 bases, J lost 3 bases, and 11 bases lay in between. The CDR3 DNA reads as TGTGCCAGCAGCCCCCTGCAGAAAGAGACCCAGTACTTC. It yields the protein CASSPLQKETQYF.

The chain couples TRBV12-3 or TRBV12-4 to TRBJ2-7, with D perhaps TRBD1 (5 bases). Trimming stripped 4 bases from V and 2 bases from J, with 15 bases between. There are 15 residues in the CDR3. The CDR3 DNA reads TGTGCCAGCAGTTCCCACCAGACAGCGACCTACGAGCAGTACTTC. This codes for CASSSHQTATYEQYF.

By share, this clonotype ranks as medium-sized (0.01 to 0.1%). This chain links TRBV9 with TRBJ2-7; 11 bases are shared with TRBD1. Germline-derived CDR1 and CDR2 are SGDLS and YYNGEE. With V trimmed by 2 bases and J by 0 bases, 1 base remained unmatched. CDR3 length: 15 residues. The CDR3 bases are TGTGCCAGCAGCGTCGGGACAGGGGGCTCCTACGAGCAGTACTTC. Its protein product is CASSVGTGGSYEQYF.

The chain joins TRBV5-1 to TRBJ1-2; no firm D call. Germline V gene lookup returns CDR1 SGHRS and CDR2 YFSETQ. V was shortened by 2 bases and J by 8 bases, with 13 bases between the two germline ends. The CDR3 loop spans 13 amino acids. CDR3: CASSFGSVEGYTF. In DNA form, the CDR3 reads TGCGCCAGCAGCTTCGGGTCTGTGGAGGGCTACACCTTC. Together with reference TRBV5-1 and TRBJ1-2, the CDR3 gives the full variable domain: KAGVTQTPRYLIKTRGQQVTLSCSPISGHRSVSWYQQTPGQGLQFLFEYFSETQRNKGNFPGRFSGRQFSNSRSEMNVSTLELGDSALYLCASSFGSVEGYTFGSGTRLTVV.

The CDR3 DNA follows: TGTGCCAGCAGCTACCAGACACCCGGAGAAGCTTTCTTT. As protein: CASSYQTPGEAFF. The gene calls are TRBV7-9 and TRBJ1-1; D unresolved. The ends were cut back, 4 bases at V and 8 bases at J, with 14 bases in the middle. Germline V lookup: CDR1 SEHNR, CDR2 FQNEAQ (reference sequence). The CDR3 is 13 amino acids.

This clonotype has a count of ten or more. The chain recombines TRBV2 with TRBJ2-7, with TRBD2 matching over 15 bases. Germline V gene data show CDR1 as SNHLY and CDR2 as FYNNEI. This CDR3 contains 15 residues. The junction had 4 bases not matched to a gene; V was cut back by 6 bases and J by 4 bases. CDR3 DNA sequence: TGTGCCAGCAGCGGGACTAGCGGGGGGCGGTACGAGCAGTACGTC. This translates into CASSGTSGGRYEQYV.

The chain uses TRBV30 and TRBJ2-1, with D maybe TRBD1 (5 bases). The V end lost 3 bases, the J end lost 7 bases, and 13 bases lay between the germline ends. Germline V lookup: CDR1 GTSNPN, CDR2 SVGIG (reference sequence). The CDR3 is made up of 13 amino acids. The DNA for the CDR3 is TGTGCCTGGAGCCCCGACTCAGGGAATGAGCAGTTCTTC. This codes for CAWSPDSGNEQFF.

The table lists this clonotype with many counts. This sequence joins TRBV18 and TRBJ2-1; D unclear. The CDR3 is 12 amino acids. The V gene's germline CDR1 is KGHSH and CDR2 LQKENI. V lost 2 bases and J 9 bases, leaving 8 bases between the germline ends. Written as DNA, the CDR3 is TGTGCCAGCTCACCAGGGCTCTCTGAGCAGTTCTTC. Its translation is CASSPGLSEQFF.

This clonotype was counted a few times. The chain employs TRBV18 and TRBJ2-1; D is unresolved. Germline CDR1 KGHSH, CDR2 LQKENI. Trimming removed 1 base from V and 4 bases from J, with 5 bases in between. This CDR3 has 13 residues. The DNA of the CDR3 is TGTGCCAGCTCACCACAAGCGTACAATGAGCAGTTCTTC. Protein: CASSPQAYNEQFF.

The chain couples TRBV10-3 to TRBJ2-1; D not certain. V dropped 4 bases and J dropped 2 bases, with 12 bases sitting between them. Germline lookup yields CDR1 ENHRY and CDR2 SYGVKD. CDR3 length: 15 amino acids. CDR3 in amino acids: CAISVGSITYNEQFF. In DNA form, the CDR3 reads TGTGCCATCAGTGTCGGGTCCATTACCTACAATGAGCAGTTCTTC.

V and J are TRBV27 and TRBJ2-1; 8 nucleotides agree with TRBD1. Looked up from germline, CDR1 is MNHEY and CDR2 is SMNVEV (reference sequence). The CDR3 runs 16 residues. The CDR3 DNA reads as TGTGCTTGCGGAGACAGGGGCCTTTCCCTCTACAATGAGCAGTTCTTC. It specifies CACGDRGLSLYNEQFF.

This clonotype was observed at least ten times. CDR3: CASSPGLEGDTQYF. CDR3 nucleotide sequence: TGTGCCAGCAGCCCCGGACTAGAGGGAGATACGCAGTATTTT. The chain has TRBV7-9 and TRBJ2-3; 7 bases are a match to TRBD2. The CDR3 covers 14 residues. Germline lookup yields CDR1 SEHNR and CDR2 FQNEAQ (reference sequence). Trimming removed 5 bases from V and 5 bases from J; junction bases left unmatched: 7.

This clonotype was picked up a small number of times. The V gene is TRBV6-2 or TRBV6-3, the J gene TRBJ1-2; D gene unclear. The V gene lost 5 bases and the J gene lost 7 bases, with 17 bases spanning the gap. Germline V gene sequence: CDR1 MNHEY, CDR2 SVGEGT. CDR3 length: 14 amino acids. CDR3 nucleotide sequence: TGTGCCAGCAGTCGGATCTCCTCGACCTCTGGCTACACCTTC. Encoded protein: CASSRISSTSGYTF.

The chain links TRBV5-4 to TRBJ2-3; D is unclear. Germline assignment: CDR1 SGHNT and CDR2 YYREEE (reference sequence). Trimming removed 4 bases from V and 7 bases from J, with 19 bases in between. CDR3 size: 15 residues. The CDR3 DNA follows: TGTGCCAGCAGCCCGACCATTCTGAAAACGAATACGCAGTATTTT. Translation gives CASSPTILKTNTQYF.

The chain has TRBV9 and TRBJ1-3; tentative D call: TRBD1 (5 bases). Germline assignment: CDR1 SGDLS and CDR2 YYNGEE. The V gene lost 3 bases and the J gene lost 4 bases, with 20 bases spanning the gap. This CDR3 spans 17 amino acids. The DNA for the CDR3 is TGTGCCAGCAGCGATTCGTCCGGGACCGCTTTCGGAAACACCATATATTTT. It encodes CASSDSSGTAFGNTIYF.

There are many counts of this clonotype. V and J are TRBV5-1 and TRBJ2-6; maybe TRBD2 (5 bases). Germline values: CDR1 SGHRS, CDR2 YFSETQ. The CDR3 extends over 13 amino acids. V gave up 3 bases and J gave up 12 bases, with 13 bases separating them. As DNA, the CDR3 is TGCGCCAGCAGCTCGTCCTTTGGGAGCGTCCTGACTTTC. Translating it yields CASSSSFGSVLTF.

This clonotype appeared a few times. The V call is TRBV10-3, the J call TRBJ2-2; tentative D call: TRBD1 (6 bases). Germline CDR1 ENHRY, CDR2 SYGVKD. This CDR3 spans 18 amino acids. The V end lost 6 bases, the J end lost 0 bases, and 20 bases lay between the germline ends. The CDR3 sequence: CAISPHVGNRANTGELFF. The CDR3 region has the DNA TGTGCCATCAGCCCCCACGTCGGGAACAGGGCGAACACCGGGGAGCTGTTTTTT.

The DNA of the CDR3 is TGTGCCAGCAGTTACTCGACTACGCAGCCCCAGCATTTT. Translating it yields CASSYSTTQPQHF. V gene TRBV6-5 combines with J gene TRBJ1-5; D not resolved. The CDR3 is made up of 13 amino acids. Trimming removed 0 bases from V and 7 bases from J, with 7 bases in between. The germline V gene encodes CDR1 MNHEY and CDR2 SVGAGI.

V is TRBV28 and J is TRBJ1-1, with unresolved D. Germline V gene sequence: CDR1 MDHEN, CDR2 SYDVKM. The CDR3 runs to 12 residues. V lost 2 bases, J lost 6 bases, and 7 bases lay in between. CDR3 in amino acids: CASSLNSPEAFF. DNA of the CDR3: TGTGCCAGCAGTTTAAACTCTCCTGAAGCTTTCTTT.

J is TRBJ2-6 and V is TRBV2; D is ambiguous. Germline lookup yields CDR1 SNHLY and CDR2 FYNNEI. The CDR3 has 15 amino acids. V shed 3 bases and J shed 0 bases, with 6 bases lying between them. The CDR3 sequence: CASSDRSSGANVLTF. The CDR3 coding sequence is TGTGCCAGCAGTGACCGGAGCTCTGGGGCCAACGTCCTGACTTTC.

Only a few counts were recorded for this clonotype. The CDR3 region is CASSWGQGINEQYV. The CDR3 region has the DNA TGTGCCAGCAGCTGGGGACAGGGGATAAACGAGCAGTACGTC. The chain recombines TRBV7-9 with TRBJ2-7; 10 bases fit TRBD1. Germline V gene lookup returns CDR1 SEHNR and CDR2 FQNEAQ (reference sequence). The V gene end was trimmed by 4 bases and the J gene end by 5 bases; junction bases not matched to a gene: 5. CDR3 length: 14 amino acids.